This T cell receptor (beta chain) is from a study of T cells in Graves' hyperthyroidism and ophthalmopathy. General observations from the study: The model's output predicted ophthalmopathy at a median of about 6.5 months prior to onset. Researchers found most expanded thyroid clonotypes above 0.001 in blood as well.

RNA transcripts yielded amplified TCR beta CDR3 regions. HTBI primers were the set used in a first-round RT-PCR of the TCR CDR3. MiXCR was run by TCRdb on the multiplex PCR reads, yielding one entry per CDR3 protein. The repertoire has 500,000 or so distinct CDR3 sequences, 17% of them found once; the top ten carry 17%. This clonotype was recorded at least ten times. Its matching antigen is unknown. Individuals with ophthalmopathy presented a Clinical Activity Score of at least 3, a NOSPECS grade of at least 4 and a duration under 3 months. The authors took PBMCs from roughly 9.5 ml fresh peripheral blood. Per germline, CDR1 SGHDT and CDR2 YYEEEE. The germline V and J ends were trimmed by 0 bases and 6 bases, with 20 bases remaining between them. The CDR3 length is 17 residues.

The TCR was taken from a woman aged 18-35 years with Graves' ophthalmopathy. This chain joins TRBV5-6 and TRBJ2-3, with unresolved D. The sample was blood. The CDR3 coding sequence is TGTGCCAGCAGCTTGGTCCTGCTACCGACCAAGTGGGATACGCAGTATTTT. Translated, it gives CASSLVLLPTKWDTQYF. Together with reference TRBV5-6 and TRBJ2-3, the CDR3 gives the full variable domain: DAGVTQSPTHLIKTRGQQVTLRCSPKSGHDTVSWYQQALGQGPQFIFQYYEEEERQRGNFPDRFSGHQFPNYSSELNVNALLLGDSALYLCASSLVLLPTKWDTQYFGPGTRLTVL.